A selection of T cell receptor beta chains follows, all from one sample in a study of OX40 agonist ivuxolimab in advanced cancers. Using immunoSEQ multiplex PCR, the repertoire was profiled, and TCRdb retains in-frame clones only, with some absent. The sample gives 35,000 to 45,000 clones, approximately 80% of which show up once; around 13% is in the top ten. The material was CD4+ or CD8+ T cells sorted from blood, obtained in a trial of the OX40 agonist ivuxolimab. The receptors were gathered from an adult with an advanced solid tumor such as melanoma, head and neck, liver or kidney cancer. CDR3s include the opening cysteine and the closing phenylalanine or tryptophan. The D gene is left open where the match is weak. The listing skips clone size in some rows; elsewhere it reads once, few, many or a size class.

size,J,D,V,CDR3,DNA
few,TRBJ2-7,.,TRBV5-4,CASSPGSIYEQYF,TGTGCCAGCTCCCCCGGGAGTATCTACGAGCAGTACTTC
once,TRBJ2-1,TRBD2,TRBV30,CAWSGVAGHYNEQFF,TGTGCCTGGAGTGGGGTAGCGGGGCACTACAATGAGCAGTTCTTC
.,TRBJ2-7,.,TRBV10-3,CAISEGYNFEQYF,TGTGCCATCAGTGAGGGGTACAATTTCGAGCAGTACTTC
.,TRBJ1-1,.,TRBV4-1,CASSHIDRINTEAFF,TGCGCCAGCAGCCATATCGACCGAATTAACACTGAAGCTTTCTTT
.,TRBJ2-1,.,TRBV7-3,CASSPRGGGEQFF,TGTGCCAGCAGCCCGAGGGGGGGCGGTGAGCAGTTCTTC
.,TRBJ1-4,TRBD1,TRBV7-8,CASSLGTGHEKLFF,TGTGCCAGCAGCTTAGGGACAGGGCATGAAAAACTGTTTTTT
.,TRBJ2-1,TRBD2,TRBV28,CASSSTSGYNNEQFF,TGTGCCAGCAGCAGCACTAGCGGGTACAACAATGAGCAGTTCTTC
.,TRBJ2-7,TRBD2,TRBV6-5,CASSRPIAGGLEQYF,TGTGCCAGCAGCCGACCCATAGCGGGAGGGTTAGAGCAGTACTTC
.,TRBJ2-1,TRBD2,TRBV4-2,CASSARTSGSNEQFF,TGTGCCAGCAGCGCCCGGACTAGCGGGAGCAATGAGCAGTTCTTC
.,TRBJ2-1,.,TRBV29-1,CSVVEGGTPFNEQFF,TGCAGCGTTGTGGAAGGGGGGACTCCCTTCAATGAGCAGTTCTTC
.,TRBJ2-7,.,TRBV11-2,CASSPQGSGYEQYF,TGTGCCAGCAGCCCCCAGGGATCAGGCTACGAGCAGTACTTC
.,TRBJ2-1,TRBD2,TRBV18,CASSPGLAGEHRIF,TGTGCCAGCTCACCAGGACTAGCGGGAGAACACCGGATCTTC
.,TRBJ2-3,.,TRBV4-3,CASSQERVDTQYF,TGCGCCAGCAGCCAAGAACGCGTAGATACGCAGTATTTT
.,TRBJ1-5,TRBD1,TRBV28,CASSSGTGVQPQHF,TGTGCCAGCAGTTCGGGGACAGGGGTACAGCCCCAGCATTTT
.,TRBJ2-7,.,TRBV30,CAWSVWGYSYEQYF,TGTGCCTGGAGTGTTTGGGGCTACTCCTACGAGCAGTACTTC
.,TRBJ2-7,.,TRBV27,CASTLQILAPHYEQYF,TGTGCCAGCACCCTACAAATCCTAGCTCCCCATTACGAGCAGTACTTC